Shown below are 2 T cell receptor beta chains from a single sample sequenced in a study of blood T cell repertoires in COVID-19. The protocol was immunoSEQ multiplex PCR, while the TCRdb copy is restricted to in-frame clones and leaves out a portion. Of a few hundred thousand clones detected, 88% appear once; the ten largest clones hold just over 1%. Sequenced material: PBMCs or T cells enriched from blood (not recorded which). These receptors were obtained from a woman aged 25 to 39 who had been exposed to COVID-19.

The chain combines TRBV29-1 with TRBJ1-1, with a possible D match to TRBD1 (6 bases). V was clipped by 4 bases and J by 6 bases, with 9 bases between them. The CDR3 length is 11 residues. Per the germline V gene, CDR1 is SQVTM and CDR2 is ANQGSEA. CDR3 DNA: TGCAGCGTTGCCAGGGGTGCTGAAGCTTTCTTT. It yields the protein CSVARGAEAFF.

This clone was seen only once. CDR3: CATRGLAGDGTQYF. CDR3 coding DNA: TGTGCCACCAGAGGACTAGCGGGAGACGGTACGCAGTATTTT. The chain recombines TRBV15 with TRBJ2-3, with TRBD2 identical over 13 bases. The V gene's germline CDR1 is LNHNV and CDR2 YYDKDF (reference sequence). This CDR3 has 14 residues. The trim removed 6 bases at V and 8 bases at J, leaving 5 bases unmatched.